One and the same sample provided the 22 T cell receptor beta chains below, sequenced in a study of control samples from healthy donors and cancer patients. The data were produced by immunoSEQ multiplex PCR, yet TCRdb's version contains in-frame clones alone and is incomplete. Altogether roughly 160,000 clones are present, roughly 95% being singletons, with the ten largest covering approximately 0.97%. The specimen sequenced was blood. These receptors all come from a woman in her twenties or thirties in good health.

The V call is TRBV12-3 or TRBV12-4, the J call TRBJ1-1; the D gene is possibly TRBD1 (5 bases). The CDR3 totals 13 residues. V was shortened by 7 bases and J by 4 bases, with 13 bases between the two germline ends. The chain's CDR3 is CASNLPGTTEAFF. The CDR3 DNA reads TGTGCCAGCAACCTCCCGGGGACCACTGAAGCTTTCTTT.

The chain employs TRBV18 and TRBJ1-6; 7 bases align to TRBD1. The CDR3 has 16 residues. CDR1 is KGHSH, CDR2 LQKENI, per germline. V dropped 2 bases and J dropped 12; count of bases not matched to a gene: 13. Here the CDR3 DNA reads TGTGCCAGCTCACCAAGCGGACAGGTTCAGTACTTACCCCTCCACTTT. Translated: CASSPSGQVQYLPLHF.

The chain carries TRBV18 and TRBJ1-2, with D possibly matching TRBD1 (5 bases). Trimming removed 3 bases at V and 7 bases at J, with 12 bases between. CDR3 length: 13 amino acids. Germline V lookup: CDR1 KGHSH, CDR2 LQKENI. DNA of the CDR3: TGTGCCAGCTCACCTGCGGGGACTGGTGGCTACACCTTC. Translation gives CASSPAGTGGYTF.

The chain combines TRBV5-1 with TRBJ2-3; D may be TRBD2 (6 bases). V dropped 0 bases and J dropped 2 bases, with 19 bases sitting between them. This CDR3 is built from 18 residues. Per germline, CDR1 SGHRS and CDR2 YFSETQ. CDR3 protein: CASSLAASRGAPTDTQYF. DNA for the CDR3: TGCGCCAGCAGCTTGGCGGCCAGCCGCGGGGCTCCCACAGATACGCAGTATTTT. Together with reference TRBV5-1 and TRBJ2-3, the CDR3 gives the full variable domain: KAGVTQTPRYLIKTRGQQVTLSCSPISGHRSVSWYQQTPGQGLQFLFEYFSETQRNKGNFPGRFSGRQFSNSRSEMNVSTLELGDSALYLCASSLAASRGAPTDTQYFGPGTRLTVL.

The chain carries TRBV24-1 and TRBJ1-1; TRBD1 matches 7 bases. Germline-derived CDR1 and CDR2 are KGHDR and SFDVKD. J was trimmed by 5 bases and V by 9 bases; bases with no gene match: 11. This CDR3 spans 14 amino acids. This CDR3 reads CATRGGSGGTEAFF. As DNA, the CDR3 is TGTGCCACCCGGGGGGGGTCAGGGGGGACTGAAGCTTTCTTT.

This clone was counted a single time. This rearrangement joins TRBV4-1 to TRBJ1-2; D is uncertain. This CDR3 is built from 13 residues. Germline CDR1 is MGHRA and CDR2 is YSYEKL. The V end lost 1 base, the J end lost 7 bases, and 10 bases lay between the germline ends. The CDR3 here is CASSQVVGGGYTF. In DNA form, the CDR3 reads TGCGCCAGCAGCCAAGTAGTCGGAGGTGGCTACACCTTC.

The V and J genes are TRBV3-1 (or the pseudogene TRBV3-2) and TRBJ2-1; perhaps D is TRBD1 or TRBD2 (5 bases each). Germline V gene lookup returns CDR1 LGHDT and CDR2 YNNKEL (reference sequence). CDR3 length equals 16 residues. The ends were cut back, 1 base at V and 5 bases at J, with 15 bases in the middle. CDR3 coding DNA: TGTGCCAGCAGCCAAGTTCGTCTGGGGGTCAACAATGAGCAGTTCTTC. It specifies CASSQVRLGVNNEQFF.

The genes are TRBV24-1 and TRBJ2-3, with 10 positions matching TRBD1. The CDR3 consists of 15 residues. The germline gives CDR1 KGHDR, CDR2 SFDVKD. Losses at the gene ends were 4 bases for V and 6 bases for J; bases not matched to a gene: 6. CDR3 region: CATSDKGQGTDTQYF. The DNA of the CDR3 is TGTGCCACCAGTGACAAGGGACAGGGGACTGATACGCAGTATTTT.

This chain uses TRBV7-9 with TRBJ2-1, with 8 positions matching TRBD2. Trimming cost V 6 bases and J 6 bases; bases outside gene matches: 13. Germline values: CDR1 SEHNR, CDR2 FQNEAQ (reference sequence). The CDR3 extends over 16 amino acids. CDR3 in amino acids: CASRPTSGPLLNEQFF. CDR3 DNA: TGTGCCAGCAGACCAACTAGCGGTCCACTACTCAATGAGCAGTTCTTC.

The chain links TRBV11-3 to TRBJ2-1, with D unclear. Trimming took 2 bases from V and 4 from J, leaving 6 bases between them. CDR1 SGHNT and CDR2 YENEEA come from the germline V gene. This CDR3 contains 13 residues. CDR3 in amino acids: CASSLSPYNEQFF. CDR3 nucleotides: TGTGCCAGCAGCTTAAGCCCATACAATGAGCAGTTCTTC.

The chain carries TRBV28 and TRBJ1-2; TRBD1 matches at 10 bases. V gave up 6 bases and J gave up 5 bases; unmatched junction bases: 6. CDR3 length: 14 amino acids. Germline-derived CDR1 and CDR2 are MDHEN and SYDVKM. Written as DNA, the CDR3 is TGTGCCAGCAGCTCCCGGGACAGGGGTTATGGCTACACCTTC. Translation: CASSSRDRGYGYTF.

The chain is built from TRBV11-3 and TRBJ2-3, with TRBD1 as a possible D gene (5 bases). CDR1 and CDR2 (germline): SGHNT, YENEEA. Between the trimmed V and J ends, which lost 5 bases and 3 bases, there was a span of 15 bases. The CDR3 contains 15 residues. The CDR3 loop is CASSADPTVTDTQYF. CDR3 in DNA: TGTGCCAGCAGCGCGGATCCGACAGTAACAGATACGCAGTATTTT.

This chain connects TRBV7-9 to TRBJ2-3, with TRBD2 identical over 7 bases. CDR3 length: 15 amino acids. The J segment lost 1 base and the V segment lost 3 bases, leaving 4 bases of the junction unmatched. In germline, CDR1 is SEHNR, CDR2 FQNEAQ (reference sequence). In DNA form, the CDR3 reads TGTGCCAGCAGCTTCCAGCGGGGAGGCACAGATACGCAGTATTTT. This sequence encodes CASSFQRGGTDTQYF.

V usage is TRBV7-9 and J usage is TRBJ2-7, with 11 bases that match TRBD1. Unmatched junction bases numbered 2, after V lost 1 base and J lost 3 bases. The CDR3 covers 15 residues. Looked up from germline, CDR1 is SEHNR and CDR2 is FQNEAQ (reference sequence). The CDR3 loop reads CASSLGTGGGYEQYF. CDR3 coding DNA: TGTGCCAGCAGCTTAGGGACAGGGGGCGGCTACGAGCAGTACTTC.

This clone was seen a single time. The rearrangement joins TRBV5-1 to TRBJ1-2; D may be TRBD1 (6 bases). From germline, CDR1 is SGHRS and CDR2 YFSETQ. The CDR3 has 16 residues. V was cut by 2 bases and J by 6 bases, with 20 bases left in between. CDR3 coding DNA: TGCGCCAGCAGCTTAATCCCCTTTAACAGGGATAATGGCTACACCTTC. This sequence encodes CASSLIPFNRDNGYTF.

This rearrangement joins TRBV4-1 to TRBJ2-3; D might be TRBD1 or TRBD2, each matching 5 bases. The CDR3 totals 15 residues. V shed 4 bases and J shed 4 bases, with 15 bases lying between them. CDR1 is MGHRA, CDR2 YSYEKL, per germline. DNA for the CDR3: TGCGCCAGCAGCCGCCGGGACGGCGTGTCAGATACGCAGTATTTT. Translation: CASSRRDGVSDTQYF.

This chain links TRBV3-1 (or the pseudogene TRBV3-2) with TRBJ1-5; D gene unclear. The V end was cut by 1 base, the J end by 7 bases, with 8 bases between. Germline V lookup: CDR1 LGHDT, CDR2 YNNKEL (reference sequence). This CDR3 is 13 amino acids long. Here the CDR3 DNA reads TGTGCCAGCAGCCAAGTAGGAAGACAGCCCCAGCATTTT. Translation gives CASSQVGRQPQHF.

Only one count was recorded for this clone. V and J are TRBV7-8 and TRBJ2-1, with 13 bases fitting TRBD2. The ends lost 5 bases at V and 6 bases at J; junction bases unmatched: 10. The germline gives CDR1 SGHVS, CDR2 FQNEAQ. The CDR3 spans 17 residues. Written as DNA, the CDR3 is TGTGCCAGCAGCCCCCAACTATGGACTAGCGGGGGCAATGAGCAGTTCTTC. Amino acids: CASSPQLWTSGGNEQFF.

The count of this clone is one. CDR3 sequence (DNA): TGTGCCAGCAGCCAACATCGACAGGGGGTTGCAACTAATGAAAAACTGTTTTTT. Translated, it gives CASSQHRQGVATNEKLFF. J is TRBJ1-4 and V is TRBV7-9; 9 bases map to TRBD1. V lost 5 bases to trimming and J lost 0 bases; unmatched junction nucleotides: 10. Germline lookup yields CDR1 SEHNR and CDR2 FQNEAQ (reference sequence). CDR3 length equals 18 residues.

The chain is built from TRBV30 and TRBJ1-2, with D possibly TRBD1 on 5 matching bases. In germline, CDR1 is GTSNPN, CDR2 SVGIG (reference sequence). This CDR3 is 13 amino acids long. Trimming pared 5 bases from V and 0 bases from J, leaving 10 bases between. The DNA for the CDR3 is TGTGCCTGGGCCCCCAGGGCTAACTATGGCTACACCTTC. Protein sequence: CAWAPRANYGYTF.

The chain joins TRBV24-1 to TRBJ1-4, with no clear D. CDR1 KGHDR and CDR2 SFDVKD come from the germline V gene. The CDR3 has 13 residues. V dropped 5 bases and J dropped 4 bases, with 7 bases sitting between them. This chain's CDR3 is CATSAQNNEKLFF. CDR3 bases: TGTGCCACCAGTGCCCAGAATAATGAAAAACTGTTTTTT.

The table lists this clone with a count of one. The V call is TRBV10-1, the J call TRBJ1-6; D uncertain. This CDR3 spans 13 amino acids. Germline V gives CDR1 WNHNN, CDR2 SYGVQD (reference sequence). Trimming shortened V by 2 bases and J by 10 bases, and 9 bases separated the two germline ends. The CDR3 spells CASSETISSPLHF. In nucleotides, the CDR3 is TGCGCCAGCAGTGAGACGATCTCCTCACCCCTCCACTTT.